The 8 T cell receptor beta chains reported below all come from one sample, sequenced in a study of beta chain features in type 1 diabetes. Study outcomes and limitations: Shortening that was moderate but significant affected the TCRB CDR3s of Type 1 diabetes patients in all four CD4+ subsets.

Reverse transcribing all isolated RNA meant expressed TCRB transcripts were sequenced. Profiling relied on immunoSEQ multiplex PCR, and the TCRdb table lists in-frame clones only, not all of them. Of about 370,000 clones detected, around 10% appear once; the ten largest clones hold about 0.64%. These receptors' antigens are unknown. Sequencing input: central memory CD4+ T cells from blood. The origin of the receptors is a young man with type 1 diabetes.

There are a few counts of this clone. The gene calls are TRBV10-1 and TRBJ2-7; the match to TRBD1 covers 8 bases. Unmatched junction bases numbered 9, after V lost 8 bases and J lost 3 bases. This CDR3 spans 14 amino acids. The germline gives CDR1 WNHNN, CDR2 SYGVQD (reference sequence). CDR3 sequence (DNA): TGCGCCAGCGATCCTGGGACAGGAAACTACGAGCAGTACTTC. As protein: CASDPGTGNYEQYF.

The chain combines TRBV7-9 with TRBJ2-6, with a weak D call TRBD1 (6 bases). Between the trimmed V and J ends, which lost 1 base and 0 bases, there was a span of 10 bases. Germline assignment: CDR1 SEHNR and CDR2 FQNEAQ (reference sequence). There are 17 residues in the CDR3. The CDR3 loop is CASSLGAGDSGANVLTF. The DNA for the CDR3 is TGTGCCAGCAGCTTAGGAGCAGGGGACTCTGGGGCCAACGTCCTGACTTTC. The full variable domain, completed using reference TRBV7-9 and TRBJ2-6, is DTGVSQNPRHKITKRGQNVTFRCDPISEHNRLYWYRQTLGQGPEFLTYFQNEAQLEKSRLLSDRFSAERPKGSFSTLEIQRTEQGDSAMYLCASSLGAGDSGANVLTFGAGSRLTVL.

The J gene is TRBJ1-2, the V gene TRBV7-9; 8 nucleotides line up with TRBD1. Germline V gives CDR1 SEHNR, CDR2 FQNEAQ (reference sequence). The CDR3 consists of 15 residues. V trimming: 5 bases; J trimming: 2 bases; junction bases outside the gene matches: 7. The CDR3 reads CASSQEGQGNYGYTF. CDR3 bases: TGTGCCAGCAGCCAAGAAGGACAGGGCAACTATGGCTACACCTTC.

This chain uses TRBV2 with TRBJ2-1; 8 bases agree with TRBD2. The CDR3 sequence is 18 residues long. V was pared by 5 bases and J by 9 bases, with 21 bases of the junction left unmatched. CDR1 and CDR2 (germline): SNHLY, FYNNEI. CDR3 region: CASSKYSGQREIRSEQFF. The CDR3 coding sequence is TGTGCCAGCAGTAAATACTCCGGGCAGCGGGAGATTCGGAGTGAGCAGTTCTTC.

The J gene is TRBJ2-1, the V gene TRBV7-2, with 8 bases that match TRBD1. Germline V gene sequence: CDR1 SGHTA, CDR2 FQGNSA. The CDR3 length is 15 residues. Trimming took 5 bases from V and 4 from J; bases not matched to a gene: 7. The chain's CDR3 is CASSLGQGTYNEQFF. In DNA, the CDR3 is TGTGCCAGCAGCCTCGGACAGGGCACGTACAATGAGCAGTTCTTC.

This clone was seen a few times. The chain links TRBV5-4 to TRBJ1-1; TRBD1 might be the D (5 bases). Germline CDR1 is SGHNT and CDR2 is YYREEE (reference sequence). V lost 5 bases, J lost 6 bases, and 17 bases lay in between. This CDR3 is built from 14 residues. CDR3 sequence (DNA): TGTGCCAGCAGACAGGACGGGGGTTCCGCTGAAGCTTTCTTT. This translates into CASRQDGGSAEAFF.

This clone came up a few times. At one end the junction does not follow the germline gene, possibly because of a read error. The chain carries TRBV4-1 and TRBJ2-5; TRBD1 aligns across 9 bases. CDR1 is MGHRA, CDR2 YSYEKL, per germline. CDR3 length: 14 amino acids. This CDR3 reads CASSQGGQGPTRYF. In DNA form, the CDR3 reads TGCGCCAGCAGCCAAGGGGGACAGGGCCCGACCCGGTACTTC.

This clone showed up just a few times. This sequence joins TRBV7-9 and TRBJ2-7, with D perhaps TRBD1 (6 bases). There are 16 residues in the CDR3. Trimming took off 1 base at V and 5 bases at J, with 18 bases between the two ends. The germline gives CDR1 SEHNR, CDR2 FQNEAQ (reference sequence). This chain's CDR3 is CASSLGWTAVRNEQYF. The CDR3 nucleotides are TGTGCCAGCAGCTTAGGTTGGACAGCGGTAAGGAACGAGCAGTACTTC.